Presented here are 10 T cell receptor beta chains from one specimen sequenced in a study of T cells in Graves' hyperthyroidism and ophthalmopathy. Regions amplified from RNA transcripts were the TCR beta CDR3 regions. Carried out on the TCR CDR3, a first-round RT-PCR used the HTBI primer set. Via MiXCR, TCRdb re-called the multiplex PCR reads, giving one row per CDR3 protein. This table holds around 350,000 distinct CDR3 sequences, 15% to 20% found once. The sample comprised blood. All receptors derive from a woman aged 18 to 35 with Graves' hyperthyroidism.

In its sample, this clonotype was seen many times. CDR3 DNA: TGTGCCAGCAGCCGGACAGGTGCATGGGAGACCCAGTACTTC. Residues: CASSRTGAWETQYF. This chain uses TRBV14 with TRBJ2-5, with 7 bases identical to TRBD1. V gave up 4 bases and J gave up 5 bases; unmatched junction bases: 7. Germline CDR1 and CDR2: SGHDN and FVKESK. The CDR3 consists of 14 residues.

The gene calls are TRBV15 and TRBJ2-7, with D possibly TRBD2 on 5 matching bases. V was pared by 1 base and J by 3 bases, with 13 bases between. This CDR3 spans 15 amino acids. In germline, CDR1 is LNHNV, CDR2 YYDKDF (reference sequence). The CDR3 is CATSRGGVAGYEQYF. The CDR3, as DNA: TGTGCCACCAGCAGAGGGGGAGTGGCGGGCTACGAGCAGTACTTC.

This clonotype was recorded many times. This chain connects TRBV6-1 to TRBJ1-1; 7 bases agree with TRBD1. Looked up from germline, CDR1 is MNHNS and CDR2 is SASEGT. V was pared by 1 base and J by 4 bases, with 12 bases of the junction left unmatched. This CDR3 comprises 17 residues. In DNA, the CDR3 is TGTGCCAGCAGTGAAGAGGCTGGGACAGCGACGGGCACTGAAGCTTTCTTT. It is translated as CASSEEAGTATGTEAFF.

Concerning this clonotype: Because it lacks the conserved phenylalanine or tryptophan at the end, this CDR3 is likely a read error. The V gene is TRBV29-1, the J gene TRBJ1-1; D gene unclear. There are 15 residues in the CDR3. Germline CDR1 SQVTM, CDR2 ANQGSEA. The V gene lost 0 bases and the J gene lost 1 base, with 12 bases spanning the gap. As DNA, the CDR3 is TGCAGCGTTGAAGATTCGTCCCAACCGAACACTGAAGCTTTCGTT. This codes for CSVEDSSQPNTEAFV.

V is TRBV6-4 and J is TRBJ1-3, with 8 positions matching TRBD1. This CDR3 spans 15 amino acids. V was clipped by 6 bases and J by 4 bases; unmatched bases: 8. Per germline, CDR1 MRHNA and CDR2 SNTAGT. In nucleotides, the CDR3 is TGTGCCAGCAGGCCGGGACAGGCACGCGGAAACACCATATATTTT. This translates into CASRPGQARGNTIYF.

V and J are TRBV25-1 and TRBJ2-4; D is unclear. Looked up from germline, CDR1 is MGHDK and CDR2 is SYGVNS. The CDR3 length is 12 residues. Trimming left V 3 bases short and J 6 bases short, with 6 bases between. The CDR3 region is CASSDEVNIQYF. CDR3 bases: TGTGCCAGCAGTGATGAGGTAAACATTCAGTACTTC.

Ten or more counts support this clonotype. The chain recombines TRBV6-1 with TRBJ1-5; D gene uncertain. The CDR3 consists of 13 residues. V was clipped by 7 bases and J by 3 bases, with 10 bases between them. The germline CDR1 and CDR2 sequences are MNHNS and SASEGT. CDR3 sequence reads: CASKKAVNQPQHF. DNA for the CDR3: TGTGCCAGCAAGAAGGCAGTCAATCAGCCCCAGCATTTT.

This clonotype has ten or more counts. The V call is TRBV28, the J call TRBJ2-6; D is perhaps TRBD1 (5 bases). The CDR3 totals 17 residues. CDR1 is MDHEN, CDR2 SYDVKM, per germline. V shed 6 bases and J shed 0 bases, with 15 bases lying between them. The CDR3 is CASRTPDTLSGANVLTF. The CDR3 DNA reads as TGTGCCAGCAGGACCCCGGACACTCTCTCTGGGGCCAACGTCCTGACTTTC.

The V and J genes are TRBV25-1 and TRBJ1-1; D unclear. This CDR3 region has 11 residues. Germline values: CDR1 MGHDK, CDR2 SYGVNS. The V end lost 2 bases, the J end lost 11 bases, and 9 bases lay between the germline ends. CDR3 amino acids: CASSESTRAFF. The CDR3 nucleotides are TGTGCCAGCAGTGAAAGCACAAGGGCTTTCTTT. The whole variable domain, remainder taken from reference TRBV25-1 and TRBJ1-1, is EADIYQTPRYLVIGTGKKITLECSQTMGHDKMYWYQQDPGMELHLIHYSYGVNSTEKGDLSSESTVSRIRTEHFPLTLESARPSHTSQYLCASSESTRAFFGQGTRLTVV.

This chain joins TRBV3-1 and TRBJ2-7; 7 bases fit TRBD2. Germline V gene data show CDR1 as LGHDT and CDR2 as YNNKEL (reference sequence). The V segment lost 5 bases and the J segment 2 bases; nucleotides outside the gene matches: 6. The CDR3 is 14 amino acids. CDR3 amino acids: CASSYGGSTYEQYF. CDR3 DNA: TGTGCCAGCAGCTACGGGGGGTCCACCTACGAGCAGTACTTC.